The 8 T cell receptor beta chains below were found in one sample sequenced in a study of post-analysis software for immune sequencing data. Study-wide results and caveats: There were five or six TRBV segments more frequent in patients than controls, and TRBV5-6, TRBV5-1 and TRBV20-1 were among them.

The antigens these receptors bind are not known. Unique molecular identifiers were present in the TCR beta cDNA libraries. MiXCR, run by TCRdb on the PCR reads, gives a single entry per CDR3 protein. Of more than 500,000 distinct CDR3 sequences in the sample, less than 40% were seen once. The material sequenced was blood. These receptors were collected from a girl younger than 18 with multiple sclerosis.

The rearrangement links TRBV7-2 to TRBJ2-7; TRBD2 is a possible D gene (5 bases). CDR1 and CDR2 from the germline V gene are SGHTA and FQGNSA. V lost 5 bases, J lost 0 bases, and 8 bases lay in between. The CDR3 spans 13 residues. CDR3 residues: CASSTRSSYEQYF. CDR3 DNA: TGTGCCAGCAGCACTAGAAGCTCCTACGAGCAGTACTTC.

This clonotype occurred a few times. This chain links TRBV2 with TRBJ2-1; possibly TRBD2 for D (5 bases). The CDR3 covers 12 residues. The V gene lost 6 bases and the J gene lost 4 bases, with 7 bases spanning the gap. The germline CDR1 and CDR2 sequences are SNHLY and FYNNEI. CDR3 in DNA: TGTGCCAGCAGAGAGGGTTACAATGAGCAGTTCTTC. Translated, it gives CASREGYNEQFF. Full variable domain (remainder filled in from reference TRBV2 and TRBJ2-1): EPEVTQTPSHQVTQMGQEVILRCVPISNHLYFYWYRQILGQKVEFLVSFYNNEISEKSEIFDDQFSVERPDGSNFTLKIRSTKLEDSAMYFCASREGYNEQFFGPGTRLTVL.

This clonotype was counted between two and nine times. The gene calls are TRBV19 and TRBJ2-5; 10 bases are shared with TRBD2. The germline V gene encodes CDR1 LNHDA and CDR2 SQIVND (reference sequence). CDR3 length: 16 amino acids. The junction had 7 bases not matched to a gene; V was cut back by 5 bases and J by 1 base. The CDR3 spells CASSARLAGSQETQYF. In DNA, the CDR3 is TGTGCCAGTAGTGCACGACTAGCGGGTTCCCAAGAGACCCAGTACTTC.

This clonotype has just one count. This rearrangement joins TRBV7-2 to TRBJ2-5; D gene unclear. The CDR3 extends over 13 amino acids. Germline-derived CDR1 and CDR2 are SGHTA and FQGNSA. Trimming removed 1 base at V and 5 bases at J, with 8 bases between. The CDR3 here is CASSLVGPETQYF. CDR3 nucleotides: TGTGCCAGCAGCTTAGTTGGACCGGAGACCCAGTACTTC.

The V and J genes are TRBV15 and TRBJ1-6, with D perhaps TRBD1 (6 bases). The germline V gene encodes CDR1 LNHNV and CDR2 YYDKDF (reference sequence). This CDR3 is 12 amino acids long. With 4 bases removed from V and 12 bases from J, the gap between germline ends came to 10 bases. The CDR3 is CATSKEQGPLHF. The CDR3 nucleotides are TGTGCCACCAGCAAAGAACAGGGACCCCTCCACTTT.

The J gene is TRBJ2-4, the V gene TRBV3-1, with a possible D match to TRBD2 (5 bases). Trimming removed 0 bases at V and 6 bases at J, with 12 bases between. From germline, CDR1 is LGHDT and CDR2 YNNKEL (reference sequence). The CDR3 spans 15 residues. CDR3 sequence reads: CASSQDLDSRNIQYF. The CDR3 bases are TGTGCCAGCAGCCAAGACCTGGACTCGAGAAACATTCAGTACTTC.

The chain joins TRBV6-5 to TRBJ1-1, with 7 nucleotides matching TRBD1. The CDR3 runs to 19 residues. Germline V gene sequence: CDR1 MNHEY, CDR2 SVGAGI. Losses at the gene ends were 2 bases for V and 3 bases for J; bases not matched to a gene: 18. CDR3 bases: TGTGCCAGCAGTTACCGCCACCTGAGGGGGCAAGTCCCTTACACTGAAGCTTTCTTT. Residues: CASSYRHLRGQVPYTEAFF.

The V gene is TRBV9, the J gene TRBJ2-2, with 13 bases fitting TRBD2. The germline gives CDR1 SGDLS, CDR2 YYNGEE. The CDR3 totals 18 residues. Trimming took 2 bases from V and 0 from J; bases not matched to a gene: 4. The DNA for the CDR3 is TGTGCCAGCAGCGTGACTAGCGGGGGGTACTCGAACACCGGGGAGCTGTTTTTT. As protein: CASSVTSGGYSNTGELFF.